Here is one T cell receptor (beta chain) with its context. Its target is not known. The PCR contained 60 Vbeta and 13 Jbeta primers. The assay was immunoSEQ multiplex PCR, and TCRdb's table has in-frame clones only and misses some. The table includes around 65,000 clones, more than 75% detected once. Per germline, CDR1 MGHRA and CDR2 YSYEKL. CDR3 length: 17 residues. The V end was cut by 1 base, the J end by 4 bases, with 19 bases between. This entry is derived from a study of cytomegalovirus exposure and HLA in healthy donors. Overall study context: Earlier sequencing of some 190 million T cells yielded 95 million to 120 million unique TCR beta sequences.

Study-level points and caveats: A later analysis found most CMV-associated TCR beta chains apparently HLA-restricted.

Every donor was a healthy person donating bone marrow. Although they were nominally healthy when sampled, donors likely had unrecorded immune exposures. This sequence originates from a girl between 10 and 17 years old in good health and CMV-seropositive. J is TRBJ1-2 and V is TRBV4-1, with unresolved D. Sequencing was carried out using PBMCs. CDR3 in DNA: TGCGCCAGCAGCCAAGGGGAGACATTTCCCGACCTCTATGGCTACACCTTC. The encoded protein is CASSQGETFPDLYGYTF.